This T cell receptor (beta chain) emerged from a study of vaccination effects on CD4 cells after COVID-19. Details on this clone: Its antigen is still unknown.

CD4+ T cells were isolated after less than 12 days of culture. There are 17 residues in the CDR3. V was trimmed by 3 bases and J by 7 bases, leaving 24 bases between them. In germline, CDR1 is LGHNA, CDR2 YNFKEQ. The protocol was immunoSEQ multiplex PCR, while the TCRdb copy is restricted to in-frame clones and leaves out a portion. This sample has 40,000 or so clones, with 65% to 75% found just once. The chain carries TRBV4-2 and TRBJ1-1; D uncertain. The clonotype was recovered from a human donor who received a COVID-19 vaccine. Material: CD4+ T cells from PBMCs cultured without peptide, obtained before COVID-19 vaccination. CDR3 loop: CASSHDPPSHRAIEAFF. CDR3 sequence (DNA): TGTGCCAGCAGCCATGATCCCCCGTCCCACCGGGCCATTGAAGCTTTCTTT.